The clone carrying this TCR beta chain was observed a few times. No antigen is known for it. The data were taken from a study of T-cell reconstitution after alpha-beta-depleted transplantation in children. Overall study findings and caveats: One year after transplant, T-cell counts and diversity came mostly from newly produced T cells. In patients about two months after transplant, alpha-beta T cells reportedly arose from several hundred expanded graft clones.

V lost 2 bases to trimming and J lost 8 bases, with 9 bases between them. The CDR3 loop spans 11 amino acids. Germline assignment: CDR1 SQVTM and CDR2 ANQGSEA. The authors prepared the TCRbeta library with unique molecular identifiers. TCRdb reprocessed the PCR reads via MiXCR and lists one record per CDR3 protein. This sample has roughly 350,000 distinct CDR3 sequences, with roughly 17% found just once. This clonotype was sampled from a male patient aged 2-9 years who had a stem cell transplant for acute lymphoblastic leukemia, so the T cells may come from the graft donor. Specimen: PBMCs, mostly from graft donor cells, collected 360 days after TCRalphabeta/CD19-depleted stem cell transplant. This chain connects TRBV29-1 to TRBJ1-2; D gene uncertain. The CDR3 region is CSVERPWGYTF. DNA of the CDR3: TGCAGCGTTGAACGCCCTTGGGGCTACACCTTC.